This entry describes one T cell receptor beta chain. Its antigen is undetermined. The sample originates from a study of T cells in localized non-small cell lung cancer. Study-wide results and limits: Uninvolved adjacent lung showed higher T cell clonality than tumor. Within adjacent lung there appeared a median 57 of the top 100 tumor clones. Blood T cell density predicted longer survival; adjacent-lung clonality, shorter.

This table comes from immunoSEQ multiplex PCR, and its TCRdb copy is limited to in-frame clones, with some not included. This table has 900 to 1,200 clones, 20% appearing once. Here the sequenced sample was normal lung tissue next to the tumor, taken before any cancer treatment. The clonotype originates from a male donor older than 55 with stage II lung adenocarcinoma.

The CDR3 DNA sequence: TGTGCCAGCACCTCGACAGGGCGGGCTGGCTACACCTTC. Residues: CASTSTGRAGYTF. The chain combines TRBV6-8 with TRBJ1-2; the match to TRBD1 covers 7 bases. V gave up 7 bases and J gave up 7 bases; unmatched junction bases: 9. CDR3 size: 13 residues. Germline values: CDR1 MNHGY, CDR2 SAAAGT.